A single sample gave rise to the 27 T cell receptor beta chains below, sequenced in a study of CD8 T cells in ankylosing spondylitis. Their cognate antigens are unknown. Regarding the study as a whole: It appeared that ankylosing spondylitis blood was characterized by a TCR beta motif of several highly homologous variants.

TCRdb passed the 5' RACE reads through MiXCR, listing each CDR3 protein once. The table has some 800,000 distinct CDR3 sequences, 12% seen once. Specimen: blood, either unsorted or a sorted T cell fraction (not recorded which). The receptors were gathered from a male donor with ankylosing spondylitis.

The chain is built from TRBV5-6 and TRBJ2-3, with 8 bases aligning to TRBD2. V lost 4 bases, J lost 1 base, and 5 bases stayed unmatched. The CDR3 loop spans 15 amino acids. Germline V CDR1 and CDR2: SGHDT, YYEEEE. The DNA of the CDR3 is TGTGCCAGCAGCACCGGGACTAGGGGCACAGATACGCAGTATTTT. Encoded protein: CASSTGTRGTDTQYF.

The CDR3 DNA reads TGTGCCAGCAGTCTACAGGGATGGGGAAATCAGCCCCAGCATTTT. Residues: CASSLQGWGNQPQHF. The genes are TRBV28 and TRBJ1-5; weak D call: TRBD1 (6 bases). The V end lost 5 bases, the J end lost 4 bases, and 15 bases lay between the germline ends. This CDR3 contains 15 residues. Looked up from germline, CDR1 is MDHEN and CDR2 is SYDVKM.

This rearrangement joins TRBV25-1 to TRBJ2-5; D remains unclear. The CDR3 runs 13 residues. Trimming took 3 bases from V and 0 from J, leaving 5 bases between them. Per germline, CDR1 MGHDK and CDR2 SYGVNS. DNA for the CDR3: TGTGCCAGCAGTGATTACAACCAAGAGACCCAGTACTTC. Encoded protein: CASSDYNQETQYF.

This clonotype was picked up many times. J is TRBJ2-3 and V is TRBV7-2, with TRBD1 identical over 10 bases. The CDR3 has 14 residues. V trimming: 7 bases; J trimming: 6 bases; junction bases outside the gene matches: 7. Germline CDR1 reads SGHTA; CDR2 reads FQGNSA. CDR3 sequence: CASTWDRGGDTQYF. CDR3 coding DNA: TGTGCCAGCACCTGGGACAGGGGAGGCGATACGCAGTATTTT.

In its sample, this clonotype was seen many times. The CDR3 spells CATSRDGITNEKLFF. The DNA of the CDR3 is TGTGCCACCAGCAGAGATGGGATTACTAATGAAAAACTGTTTTTT. This chain uses TRBV15 with TRBJ1-4; no reliable D call. Germline CDR1 is LNHNV and CDR2 is YYDKDF (reference sequence). Trimming shortened V by 0 bases and J by 2 bases, and 7 bases separated the two germline ends. The CDR3 covers 15 residues.

This sequence joins TRBV24-1 and TRBJ1-1; D is uncertain. V gave up 4 bases and J gave up 13 bases, with 15 bases separating them. Germline values: CDR1 KGHDR, CDR2 SFDVKD. CDR3 length: 12 amino acids. Here the CDR3 reads CATSDPGLGVFF. CDR3 DNA sequence: TGTGCCACCAGTGACCCCGGACTGGGAGTTTTCTTT.

This clonotype was counted between two and nine times. The V gene is TRBV20-1, the J gene TRBJ1-2; D is ambiguous. This CDR3 is built from 14 residues. Trimming removed 0 bases at V and 6 bases at J, with 14 bases between. Germline CDR1 and CDR2: DFQATT and SNEGSKA (reference sequence). This chain's CDR3 is CSARDNWVTDGYTF. The CDR3 DNA follows: TGCAGTGCTAGAGATAACTGGGTGACTGATGGCTACACCTTC.

This clonotype was observed at least ten times. The chain is built from TRBV20-1 and TRBJ2-7; D could derive from TRBD1 or TRBD2 (5 bases each). The CDR3 consists of 13 residues. In germline, CDR1 is DFQATT, CDR2 SNEGSKA (reference sequence). Trimming cost V 6 bases and J 4 bases, with 16 bases left between them. The CDR3 sequence: CSAVLGERYEQYF. CDR3 nucleotides: TGCAGTGCCGTACTAGGGGAGAGGTACGAGCAGTACTTC.

There are a few counts of this clonotype. The chain recombines TRBV12-3 or TRBV12-4 with TRBJ2-1; tentatively, D is TRBD2 (5 bases). The V end lost 6 bases, the J end lost 3 bases, and 9 bases lay between the germline ends. The CDR3 is 13 residues long. The CDR3 loop reads CASRLSDYNEQFF. The DNA for the CDR3 is TGTGCCAGCAGACTTAGCGACTACAATGAGCAGTTCTTC.

This clonotype was counted ten times or more. This chain connects TRBV7-2 to TRBJ1-5; unclear D gene. The V and J ends lost 1 base and 6 bases respectively, with 7 bases between them. The germline V gene encodes CDR1 SGHTA and CDR2 FQGNSA. The CDR3 extends over 13 amino acids. The CDR3 DNA follows: TGTGCCAGCAGCTTAGAGGTGTTTCAGCCCCAGCATTTT. As protein: CASSLEVFQPQHF.

This clonotype was observed at least ten times. The genes are TRBV12-3 or TRBV12-4 and TRBJ2-1, with D unclear. This CDR3 spans 15 amino acids. V lost 6 bases and J 9 bases, leaving 21 bases between the germline ends. The CDR3 DNA is TGTGCCAGCAGCCCTAGTAAGCCCCTAGTAGGTGAGCAGTTCTTC. Translation gives CASSPSKPLVGEQFF.

This clonotype was seen a few times. This chain uses TRBV7-2 with TRBJ2-2; 10 bases match TRBD2. There are 15 residues in the CDR3. Germline V gives CDR1 SGHTA, CDR2 FQGNSA. Trimming at V came to 5 bases and at J to 6 bases, leaving 6 bases not matched to a gene. CDR3 sequence reads: CASSPLAGWAGELFF. CDR3 DNA: TGTGCCAGCAGCCCACTAGCGGGGTGGGCCGGGGAGCTGTTTTTT.

Many counts were recorded for this clonotype. The chain links TRBV29-1 to TRBJ2-7; 11 bases are a match to TRBD1. The CDR3 has 12 residues. Germline V CDR1 and CDR2: SQVTM, ANQGSEA. V shed 7 bases and J 6 bases; nucleotides not matched to a gene: 5. CDR3 sequence reads: CSAGQGASEQYF. The CDR3 bases are TGCAGCGCAGGACAGGGGGCATCCGAGCAGTACTTC.

This clonotype was counted only a few times. The chain couples TRBV6-2 or TRBV6-3 to TRBJ2-2, with 7 bases lining up with TRBD1. The CDR3 loop spans 17 amino acids. CDR1 and CDR2 from the germline V gene are MNHEY and SVGEGT. Trimming took 8 bases from V and 5 from J; bases not matched to a gene: 17. The CDR3 sequence is CASVPGIRGIWTGELFF. The CDR3 DNA reads as TGTGCCAGCGTACCGGGGATCAGGGGGATTTGGACCGGGGAGCTGTTTTTT.

In its sample, this clonotype was seen a few times. The rearrangement joins TRBV5-1 to TRBJ2-2, with a tentative D call TRBD1 (5 bases). The germline V and J ends were trimmed by 5 bases and 6 bases, with 11 bases remaining between them. The germline gives CDR1 SGHRS, CDR2 YFSETQ. There are 13 residues in the CDR3. This chain's CDR3 is CASRDQGAGELFF. The CDR3 coding sequence is TGCGCCAGCAGAGACCAGGGCGCCGGGGAGCTGTTTTTT.

This clonotype has just a few counts. The chain carries TRBV5-6 and TRBJ1-4; no firm D call. Germline loops: CDR1 SGHDT, CDR2 YYEEEE. This CDR3 comprises 16 residues. Deletions cut 4 bases from V and 4 bases from J, with 17 bases between. Here the CDR3 reads CASSRRQGRSNEKLFF. In nucleotides, the CDR3 is TGTGCCAGCAGCCGGCGCCAAGGACGCAGTAATGAAAAACTGTTTTTT.

Ten or more counts support this clonotype. This chain links TRBV4-3 with TRBJ2-7, with D perhaps matching TRBD1 (5 bases). V shed 0 bases and J shed 4 bases, with 13 bases lying between them. The CDR3 is made up of 15 amino acids. The V gene's germline CDR1 is LGHNA and CDR2 YSLEER. CDR3 amino acids: CASSQDFLRGYEQYF. DNA of the CDR3: TGCGCCAGCAGCCAAGATTTCTTAAGGGGATACGAGCAGTACTTC.

This clonotype was counted ten times or more. The rearrangement uses TRBV20-1 and TRBJ2-1; weak D call: TRBD2 (6 bases). The CDR3 consists of 15 residues. Germline V CDR1 and CDR2: DFQATT, SNEGSKA (reference sequence). V was trimmed by 0 bases and J by 3 bases, leaving 12 bases between them. Here the CDR3 DNA reads TGCAGTGCTAGAGATCGGGAGCGGAGCTACAATGAGCAGTTCTTC. Translation gives CSARDRERSYNEQFF.

This clonotype has only a few counts. The V and J genes are TRBV10-3 and TRBJ2-1; no clear D. Trimming left V 6 bases short and J 1 base short, with 7 bases between. CDR1 and CDR2 (germline): ENHRY, SYGVKD. There are 13 residues in the CDR3. The CDR3 region has the DNA TGTGCCATCAGGGACCTTTCCTACAATGAGCAGTTCTTC. Its protein product is CAIRDLSYNEQFF.

This clonotype was detected only a few times. The rearrangement links TRBV20-1 to TRBJ2-1; 8 bases agree with TRBD2. The length of the CDR3 is 13 residues. Germline CDR1 is DFQATT and CDR2 is SNEGSKA (reference sequence). The V and J ends lost 7 bases and 2 bases, in that order; junction bases with no gene match: 4. The CDR3 protein is CSGEREPYNEQFF. The DNA for the CDR3 is TGCAGTGGGGAGCGGGAGCCCTACAATGAGCAGTTCTTC.

This clonotype was counted only a few times. V and J are TRBV12-3 or TRBV12-4 and TRBJ2-3, with a possible D match to TRBD1 (6 bases). With 6 bases removed from V and 0 bases from J, the gap between germline ends came to 16 bases. The CDR3 length is 16 residues. For the CDR3, the DNA is TGTGCCAGCAGCCTAACAGGGTACCCTAGCACAGATACGCAGTATTTT. This sequence encodes CASSLTGYPSTDTQYF.

Only a few counts were recorded for this clonotype. The chain uses TRBV6-1 and TRBJ1-4, with D maybe TRBD1 (5 bases). Trimming took off 6 bases at V and 5 bases at J, with 19 bases between the two ends. This CDR3 is 16 amino acids long. CDR1 is MNHNS, CDR2 SASEGT, per germline. The CDR3 nucleotides are TGTGCCAGCAGGAAGGGGACGCCGTTTGGGAATGAAAAACTGTTTTTT. It yields the protein CASRKGTPFGNEKLFF.

This clonotype was recorded a few times. The chain joins TRBV7-2 to TRBJ2-3, with D possibly TRBD2 on 6 matching bases. The CDR3 has 14 residues. Deletions cut 1 base from V and 6 bases from J, with 11 bases between. The germline CDR1 and CDR2 sequences are SGHTA and FQGNSA. As DNA, the CDR3 is TGTGCCAGCAGCTTAGTTGCCCGGGGGGATACGCAGTATTTT. Encoded protein: CASSLVARGDTQYF.

This chain joins TRBV6-1 and TRBJ1-1; weak D call: TRBD1 (5 bases). Per germline, CDR1 MNHNS and CDR2 SASEGT. Trimming shortened V by 3 bases and J by 1 base, and 12 bases separated the two germline ends. The CDR3 loop spans 15 amino acids. CDR3 sequence reads: CASSDPTGQNTEAFF. CDR3 sequence (DNA): TGTGCCAGCAGTGATCCTACAGGACAGAACACTGAAGCTTTCTTT.

The V gene is TRBV20-1, the J gene TRBJ2-7; D unclear. The CDR3 is made up of 12 amino acids. V was pared by 2 bases and J by 7 bases, with 12 bases between. CDR1 and CDR2 from the germline V gene are DFQATT and SNEGSKA (reference sequence). In DNA form, the CDR3 reads TGCAGTGCTAGAATAGGCCCCCGGGAGCAGTACTTC. Protein product: CSARIGPREQYF.

This clonotype has a count of ten or more. This chain uses TRBV29-1 with TRBJ2-5; the D gene could be TRBD1 or TRBD2 (5 bases each). The CDR3 consists of 17 residues. Trimming stripped 7 bases from V and 1 base from J, with 25 bases between. The germline V gene encodes CDR1 SQVTM and CDR2 ANQGSEA. Here the CDR3 reads CSAASGISEGSQETQYF. CDR3 DNA: TGCAGCGCCGCCTCTGGGATCAGCGAGGGGTCCCAAGAGACCCAGTACTTC.

The chain uses TRBV27 and TRBJ2-5; TRBD2 matches 13 bases. This CDR3 region has 16 residues. Per the germline V gene, CDR1 is MNHEY and CDR2 is SMNVEV (reference sequence). Trimming cost V 5 bases and J 4 bases; bases outside gene matches: 7. CDR3 sequence (DNA): TGTGCCAGCAGTGAAGGGGGGACTAGCGGGATAGAGACCCAGTACTTC. Encoded protein: CASSEGGTSGIETQYF.